The sample holds a few counts of the clone carrying this TCR beta chain. The sample is drawn from a study of T cells in Graves' hyperthyroidism and ophthalmopathy. Amplification yielded TCR beta CDR3 regions, with RNA transcripts as the source. The TCR CDR3 was amplified in a first-round RT-PCR using the HTBI primer set. From the multiplex PCR reads, TCRdb called clonotypes with MiXCR, one entry per CDR3 protein. The sample includes some 550,000 distinct CDR3 sequences, 20% to 25% seen only once; the top ten take around 27%. There are 15 residues in the CDR3. V was pared by 5 bases and J by 0 bases, with 8 bases between. Germline V CDR1 and CDR2: MDHEN, SYDVKM. Fresh peripheral blood, approximately 10 ml, was the source of the PBMCs.

The chain links TRBV28 to TRBJ1-6, with D possibly TRBD1 on 5 matching bases. The receptor comes from a man aged 18 to 30 with Graves' hyperthyroidism. Sequenced: blood. Here the CDR3 reads CASSPRDSYNSPLHF. Here the CDR3 DNA reads TGTGCCAGCAGTCCCAGGGACTCCTATAATTCACCCCTCCACTTT.